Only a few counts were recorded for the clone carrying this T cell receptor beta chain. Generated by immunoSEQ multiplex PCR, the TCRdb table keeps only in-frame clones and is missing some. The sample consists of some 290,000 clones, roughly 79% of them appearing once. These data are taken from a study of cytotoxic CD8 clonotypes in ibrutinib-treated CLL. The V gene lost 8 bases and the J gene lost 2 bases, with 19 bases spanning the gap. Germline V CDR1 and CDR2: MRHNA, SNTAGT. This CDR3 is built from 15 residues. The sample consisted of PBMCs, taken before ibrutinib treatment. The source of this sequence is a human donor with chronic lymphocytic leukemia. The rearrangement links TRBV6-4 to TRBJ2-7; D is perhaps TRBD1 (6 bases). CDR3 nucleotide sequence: TGTGCCAGCTATACCTGCTCGGACAGAACCTACGAGCAGTACTTC. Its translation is CASYTCSDRTYEQYF.